In its sample, the clone carrying this T cell receptor beta chain was seen a few times. Its antigen is still unknown. A second about 6 to 12 cycle PCR used barcoded and J-beta primers. All samples yielded 2.5 million or more CDR3-containing paired-end reads. One entry per CDR3 protein results from TCRdb running MiXCR on the 5' RACE reads. The sample yields hundreds of thousands of distinct CDR3 sequences, over 25% seen once. This sample stems from a study of blood T cells in healthy people across ages. Study-wide points: Long-lived donors carried more naive CD4+ cells and greater diversity than aged donors.

The authors extracted at least 5 micrograms of total RNA per sample. This CDR3 is built from 11 residues. Germline V gene lookup returns CDR1 MNHEY and CDR2 SVGAGI. These same records also appear under a second study, on T cells of mothers and their children.

V gene TRBV6-5 combines with J gene TRBJ2-5; maybe TRBD2 (5 bases). Near its end, the DNA agrees better with TRBJ2-1, so the J call may be wrong. The clonotype originates from a boy between 2 and 10 years old in good health. Sequenced sample: blood. The CDR3 sequence is CASSFKRQQFF. In DNA form, the CDR3 reads TGTGCCAGCAGTTTCAAGCGGCAGCAGTTCTTC.